The sequence of this TCR beta chain was determined in a study of blood T cell repertoires in COVID-19. Study-wide background: Italy, Spain and the United States were the sources of the convalescent and acute COVID-19 samples. The analysed material was cDNA or gDNA that came from T cells, B-cell-depleted T cells, or PBMCs.

CDR1 is KGHSH, CDR2 LQKENI, per germline. V was pared by 3 bases and J by 4 bases, with 6 bases of the junction left unmatched. CDR3 length equals 16 residues. Methods used by the authors: Reference gene primers were amplified, and this amplification served to estimate nucleated cell counts. Only in-frame clones appear in the TCRdb table, and some are missing; sequencing was by immunoSEQ multiplex PCR. Clonal size and the V and J genes are those of that table, whereas D and trimming came from the DNA. The data show almost 95,000 clones, with about 80% seen just once and 6.3% held by the top ten. This clonotype was sampled from a man in his fifties or sixties with acute or convalescent COVID-19. The chain links TRBV18 to TRBJ1-3, with 10 bases fitting TRBD1. The source material was peripheral blood. Here the CDR3 DNA reads TGTGCCAGCTCACCTTGGGACAGGGGAATCGGAAACACCATATATTTT. Translating gives CASSPWDRGIGNTIYF.